A single count supports the clone carrying this T cell receptor beta chain. No antigen is known for it. Extraction and reverse transcription of RNA yielded cDNA as the sequencing template. Sequencing was performed with immunoSEQ multiplex PCR; in TCRdb, only in-frame clones are kept and a portion is missing. The top ten hold roughly 25% of the sample, which has 100,000 to 130,000 clones, about 50% seen once. CDR1 is SNHLY and CDR2 is FYNNEI in the germline V gene. V was clipped by 9 bases and J by 0 bases, with 11 bases between them. The length of the CDR3 is 13 residues. The data belong to a study of CD8+ T cells in alopecia areata. Sorting of CD4+ and CD8+ T cells was performed on PBMCs. Overall study results and limits: Against the mouse data, patients shared TCRs less clearly, possibly for HLA reasons. Clonality exceeded that of normal scalp in lesional scalp, most notably in alopecia totalis/universalis.

This chain connects TRBV2 to TRBJ2-5; weak D call: TRBD1 (5 bases). Material: NKG2D-low CD8+ T cells sorted from blood. The TCR was taken from a human donor with alopecia areata. CDR3 in amino acids: CARRLDNQETQYF. In nucleotides, the CDR3 is TGTGCCAGACGACTGGACAACCAAGAGACCCAGTACTTC.